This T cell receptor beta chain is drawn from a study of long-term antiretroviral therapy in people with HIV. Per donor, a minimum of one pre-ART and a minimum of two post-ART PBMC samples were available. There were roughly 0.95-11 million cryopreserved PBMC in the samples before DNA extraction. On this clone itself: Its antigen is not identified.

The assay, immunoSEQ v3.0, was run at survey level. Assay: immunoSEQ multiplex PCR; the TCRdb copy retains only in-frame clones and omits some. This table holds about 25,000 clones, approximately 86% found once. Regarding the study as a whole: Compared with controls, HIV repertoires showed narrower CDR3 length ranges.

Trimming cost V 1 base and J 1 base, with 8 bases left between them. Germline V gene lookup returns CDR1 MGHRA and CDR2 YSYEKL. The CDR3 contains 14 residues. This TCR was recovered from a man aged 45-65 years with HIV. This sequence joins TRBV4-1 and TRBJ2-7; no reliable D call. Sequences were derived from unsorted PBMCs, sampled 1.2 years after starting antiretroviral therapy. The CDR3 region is CASSQVQTSYEQYF. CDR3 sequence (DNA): TGCGCCAGCAGCCAAGTTCAGACATCCTACGAGCAGTACTTC.